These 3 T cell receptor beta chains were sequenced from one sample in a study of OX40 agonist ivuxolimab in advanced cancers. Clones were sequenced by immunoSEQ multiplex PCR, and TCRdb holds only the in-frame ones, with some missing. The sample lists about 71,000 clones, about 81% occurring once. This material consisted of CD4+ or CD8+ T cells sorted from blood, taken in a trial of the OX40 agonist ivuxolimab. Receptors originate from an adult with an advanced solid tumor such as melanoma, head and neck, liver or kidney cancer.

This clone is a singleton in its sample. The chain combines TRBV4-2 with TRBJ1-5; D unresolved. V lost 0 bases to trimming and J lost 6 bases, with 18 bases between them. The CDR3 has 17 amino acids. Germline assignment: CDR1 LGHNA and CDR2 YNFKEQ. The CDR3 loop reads CASSQELDGFFRQPQHF. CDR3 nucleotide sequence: TGTGCCAGCAGCCAAGAGTTGGATGGGTTTTTTCGTCAGCCCCAGCATTTT.

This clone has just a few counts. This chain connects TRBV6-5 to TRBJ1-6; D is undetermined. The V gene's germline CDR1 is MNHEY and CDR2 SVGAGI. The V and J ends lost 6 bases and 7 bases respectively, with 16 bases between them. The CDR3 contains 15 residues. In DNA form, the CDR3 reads TGTGCCAGCAGCCGATCAGGACCGGCCAATTCACCCCTCCACTTT. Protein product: CASSRSGPANSPLHF.

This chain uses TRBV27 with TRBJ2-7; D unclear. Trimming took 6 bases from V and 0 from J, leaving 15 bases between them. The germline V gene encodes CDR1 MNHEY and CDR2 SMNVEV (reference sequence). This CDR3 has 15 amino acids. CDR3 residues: CASRNRVRSSYEQYF. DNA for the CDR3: TGTGCCAGCAGAAATCGGGTAAGGAGCTCCTACGAGCAGTACTTC.